The T cell receptor (beta chain) under discussion was sequenced for a study of T cell repertoires in cytomegalovirus infection. Turning to this clonotype: The antigen is undetermined.

Each CDR3 protein gets one entry after TCRdb re-called the reads with MiXCR. The data hold 450,000 to 650,000 distinct CDR3 sequences, with just under 40% observed a single time. The CDR3 extends over 13 amino acids. Germline V gene sequence: CDR1 SGHVS, CDR2 FQNEAQ. Trimming took 5 bases from V and 8 from J, leaving 14 bases between them. The rearrangement links TRBV7-8 to TRBJ2-3; D assignment may be TRBD1 or TRBD2 (5 bases each). This receptor was identified in a human donor in good health (CMV status not recorded). Some clones in this sample may be carry-over from other donors' samples. This specimen consisted of cultured PBMCs, obtained from culture after CMV antigen stimulation. The DNA for the CDR3 is TGTGCCAGCAGCACAAGTTCGAGGGGTACGCAGTATTTT. It is translated as CASSTSSRGTQYF.